These 10 T cell receptor beta chains were all obtained from the same sample, sequenced in a study of early T cells in non-severe SARS-CoV-2 infection. MiXCR was run by TCRdb on the 5' RACE reads, yielding one entry per CDR3 protein. This sample has about 100,000 distinct CDR3 sequences; 12% occur once, and the top ten carry around 3%. Sequenced material: whole blood. Receptors were obtained from an adult who was a healthcare worker with PCR-confirmed SARS-CoV-2 infection or an uninfected control (not recorded which).

J is TRBJ1-2 and V is TRBV24-1; tentatively, D is TRBD1 (5 bases). This CDR3 contains 14 residues. Trimming shortened V by 2 bases and J by 7 bases, and 13 bases separated the two germline ends. Germline CDR1 is KGHDR and CDR2 is SFDVKD. As DNA, the CDR3 is TGTGCCACCAGTGATTCGGCGAGGGGTGGTGGCTACACCTTC. This translates into CATSDSARGGGYTF.

At least ten counts were recorded for this clonotype. The chain links TRBV28 to TRBJ2-7; 8 nucleotides agree with TRBD2. The CDR3 contains 17 residues. Looked up from germline, CDR1 is MDHEN and CDR2 is SYDVKM. V lost 2 bases and J lost 7; bases outside the gene matches: 16. The CDR3 protein is CASSLLSGGLPTMEQYF. In nucleotides, the CDR3 is TGTGCCAGCAGTTTACTGAGCGGGGGCCTCCCTACGATGGAGCAGTACTTC. Using reference TRBV28 and TRBJ2-7 for the parts outside the CDR3, the full variable domain is DVKVTQSSRYLVKRTGEKVFLECVQDMDHENMFWYRQDPGLGLRLIYFSYDVKMKEKGDIPEGYSVSREKKERFSLILESASTNQTSMYLCASSLLSGGLPTMEQYFGPGTRLTVT.

This clonotype was recorded at least ten times. The chain is built from TRBV2 and TRBJ2-1, with no clear D. This CDR3 has 13 residues. CDR1 SNHLY and CDR2 FYNNEI come from the germline V gene. With 6 bases removed from V and 0 bases from J, the gap between germline ends came to 6 bases. CDR3 DNA: TGTGCCAGCAGGGCGAGCTCCTACAATGAGCAGTTCTTC. Residues: CASRASSYNEQFF. Complete variable domain (other parts from reference TRBV2 and TRBJ2-1): EPEVTQTPSHQVTQMGQEVILRCVPISNHLYFYWYRQILGQKVEFLVSFYNNEISEKSEIFDDQFSVERPDGSNFTLKIRSTKLEDSAMYFCASRASSYNEQFFGPGTRLTVL.

The chain joins TRBV28 to TRBJ1-6; 8 nucleotides align to TRBD1. CDR3 length: 14 residues. J lost 5 bases, V lost 6 bases, and 3 bases had no gene match. CDR1 is MDHEN and CDR2 is SYDVKM in the germline V gene. The CDR3 here is CASRGQGNNSPLHF. Here the CDR3 DNA reads TGTGCCAGCAGAGGACAGGGCAATAATTCACCCCTCCACTTT.

This clonotype was seen more than once but under ten times. The chain combines TRBV3-1 with TRBJ1-1, with 7 bases fitting TRBD1. V trimming: 4 bases; J trimming: 2 bases; junction bases outside the gene matches: 4. Germline V lookup: CDR1 LGHDT, CDR2 YNNKEL (reference sequence). The CDR3 covers 14 residues. CDR3 region: CASSLRDRNTEAFF. For the CDR3, the DNA is TGTGCCAGCAGCCTCCGGGACAGAAACACTGAAGCTTTCTTT. Together with reference TRBV3-1 and TRBJ1-1, the CDR3 gives the full variable domain: DTAVSQTPKYLVTQMGNDKSIKCEQNLGHDTMYWYKQDSKKFLKIMFSYNNKELIINETVPNRFSPKSPDKAHLNLHINSLELGDSAVYFCASSLRDRNTEAFFGQGTRLTVV.

This clonotype occurred many times. The V and J genes are TRBV12-3 or TRBV12-4 and TRBJ1-5, with D tentatively TRBD1 (5 bases). The CDR3 spans 16 residues. Trimming left V 5 bases short and J 3 bases short, with 17 bases between. CDR3: CASSPAMEGLNQPQHF. For the CDR3, the DNA is TGTGCCAGCAGTCCCGCCATGGAGGGGCTCAATCAGCCCCAGCATTTT.

The V call is TRBV23-1, the J call TRBJ2-7, with 13 bases aligning to TRBD2. TRBV23-1 qualifies as an ORF whose function is uncertain. The CDR3 is 14 amino acids. V dropped 11 bases and J dropped 4; count of bases not matched to a gene: 8. The CDR3 protein is CASFGLAGDYEQYF. CDR3 coding DNA: TGCGCCTCCTTCGGACTAGCGGGAGATTACGAGCAGTACTTC.

This clonotype has more than one count but fewer than ten. This chain joins TRBV29-1 and TRBJ1-2; no definite D call. Germline lookup yields CDR1 SQVTM and CDR2 ANQGSEA. V was trimmed by 4 bases and J by 8 bases, leaving 20 bases between them. The CDR3 has 14 amino acids. For the CDR3, the DNA is TGCAGCGTTGTAGGCAAGCTTGGGAGACGGGGCTACACCTTC. Translation: CSVVGKLGRRGYTF.

This clonotype was seen ten or more times. The gene calls are TRBV28 and TRBJ2-5; 8 bases are a match to TRBD2. V shed 6 bases, J shed 1 base, and the junction held 19 bases outside the gene matches. Germline V gene sequence: CDR1 MDHEN, CDR2 SYDVKM. The CDR3 contains 19 residues. The CDR3 loop is CASSLPLRRRGDLQETQYF. The DNA for the CDR3 is TGTGCCAGCAGCCTACCCCTCCGCCGGCGGGGGGACCTCCAAGAGACCCAGTACTTC.

The table lists this clonotype with many counts. The chain is built from TRBV6-6 and TRBJ2-7, with 7 bases aligning to TRBD2. The junction had 5 bases not matched to a gene; V was cut back by 7 bases and J by 2 bases. CDR1 is MNHNY, CDR2 SVGAGI, per germline (reference sequence). The CDR3 length is 13 residues. The CDR3 region is CASTEGTTYEQYF. The CDR3 nucleotides are TGTGCCAGCACCGAAGGGACTACCTACGAGCAGTACTTC.